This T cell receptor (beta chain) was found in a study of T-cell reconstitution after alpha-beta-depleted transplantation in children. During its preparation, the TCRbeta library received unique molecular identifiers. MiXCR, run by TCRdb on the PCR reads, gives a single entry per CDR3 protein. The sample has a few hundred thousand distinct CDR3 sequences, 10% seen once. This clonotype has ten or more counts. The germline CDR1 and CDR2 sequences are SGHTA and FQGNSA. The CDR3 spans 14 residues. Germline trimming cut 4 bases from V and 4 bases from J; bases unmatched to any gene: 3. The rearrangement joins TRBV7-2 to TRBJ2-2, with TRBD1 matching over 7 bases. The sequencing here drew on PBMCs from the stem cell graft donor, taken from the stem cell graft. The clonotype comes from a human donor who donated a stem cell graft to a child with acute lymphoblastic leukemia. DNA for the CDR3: TGTGCCAGCAGCTACCGACAGGGCACCGGGGAGCTGTTTTTT. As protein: CASSYRQGTGELFF.